Described below is a single TCR beta chain sequence and its context. Its specificity is not known. Here immunoSEQ multiplex PCR was the method, and the copy in TCRdb shows in-frame clones only, minus some. The sample lists about 180,000 clones; about 89% were seen once. The data derive from a study of T cell responses to AZD1222 COVID-19 vaccine. Study-wide points: After two AZD1222 doses, spike-specific TCR breadth and depth rose versus day 0.

Unmatched junction bases numbered 7, after V lost 7 bases and J lost 2 bases. Germline assignment: CDR1 LNHDA and CDR2 SQIVND (reference sequence). This CDR3 region has 14 residues. The TCR originated in an adult in good health. The specimen was peripheral blood, collected on day 0 of AZD1222 vaccination. The chain joins TRBV19 to TRBJ1-1; 7 bases map to TRBD1. The CDR3 is CASTPTGLNTEAFF. Written as DNA, the CDR3 is TGTGCCAGTACCCCGACAGGGCTTAACACTGAAGCTTTCTTT.